One sample yielded the 16 T cell receptor beta chains listed below, sequenced in a study of blood T cell repertoires in COVID-19. Sequencing used immunoSEQ multiplex PCR; TCRdb keeps in-frame clones, though not all of them. The sample has around 58,000 clones, about 90% seen once. The sequencing sample was made of peripheral blood. The source of these receptors is a woman aged 55-75 years with active or convalescent COVID-19.

The chain joins TRBV30 to TRBJ2-1, with 10 bases matching TRBD2. Germline V gene data show CDR1 as GTSNPN and CDR2 as SVGIG (reference sequence). This CDR3 comprises 14 residues. V gave up 4 bases and J gave up 7 bases; unmatched junction bases: 7. CDR3 region: CAWTAGGFRNEQFF. The DNA of the CDR3 is TGTGCCTGGACAGCGGGAGGGTTTAGGAATGAGCAGTTCTTC.

The rearrangement joins TRBV28 to TRBJ2-1; 7 bases map to TRBD2. The CDR3 is 16 amino acids. Germline CDR1 and CDR2: MDHEN and SYDVKM. V lost 5 bases and J lost 0; bases outside the gene matches: 7. The CDR3 spells CASSVLGGVSYNEQFF. The CDR3 DNA reads as TGTGCCAGCAGTGTACTGGGGGGGGTCTCCTACAATGAGCAGTTCTTC. The variable domain in full, completed from reference TRBV28 and TRBJ2-1, reads DVKVTQSSRYLVKRTGEKVFLECVQDMDHENMFWYRQDPGLGLRLIYFSYDVKMKEKGDIPEGYSVSREKKERFSLILESASTNQTSMYLCASSVLGGVSYNEQFFGPGTRLTVL.

J is TRBJ1-2 and V is TRBV19; maybe TRBD1 (6 bases). The CDR3 spans 13 residues. The V end lost 6 bases, the J end lost 4 bases, and 12 bases lay between the germline ends. Per the germline V gene, CDR1 is LNHDA and CDR2 is SQIVND (reference sequence). CDR3 amino acids: CASSETGLYGYTF. The CDR3 coding sequence is TGTGCCAGTAGCGAAACAGGGCTCTATGGCTACACCTTC.

The rearrangement joins TRBV6-2 or TRBV6-3 to TRBJ1-6; D not resolved. Germline V CDR1 and CDR2: MNHEY, SVGEGT. This CDR3 has 15 amino acids. V shed 6 bases and J shed 11 bases, with 20 bases lying between them. The CDR3 here is CASSTVATGSTPLHF. The CDR3 DNA sequence: TGTGCCAGCAGCACCGTCGCTACCGGGAGTACACCCCTCCACTTT.

The V and J genes are TRBV28 and TRBJ1-1; D not certain. V was shortened by 4 bases and J by 5 bases, with 17 bases between the two germline ends. The CDR3 is 15 amino acids. Germline-derived CDR1 and CDR2 are MDHEN and SYDVKM. The CDR3 DNA sequence: TGTGCCAGCAGTTCCAGAGGAGAAGATCCGACTGAAGCTTTCTTT. Its translation is CASSSRGEDPTEAFF. Using reference TRBV28 and TRBJ1-1 for the parts outside the CDR3, the full variable domain is DVKVTQSSRYLVKRTGEKVFLECVQDMDHENMFWYRQDPGLGLRLIYFSYDVKMKEKGDIPEGYSVSREKKERFSLILESASTNQTSMYLCASSSRGEDPTEAFFGQGTRLTVV.

A note on this clone: One end of the junction does not line up with germline, which may come from a read error. The chain links TRBV7-8 to TRBJ2-1; TRBD2 matches 8 bases. This CDR3 is built from 15 residues. The germline V gene has CDR1 SGHVS and CDR2 FQNEAQ. The CDR3 DNA reads TGTGCCAGCAGCTTATCCCGTTCGGGAGGGTCTTGGTTGGTCTTC. The encoded protein is CASSLSRSGGSWLVF.

The rearrangement links TRBV15 to TRBJ2-1; maybe TRBD2 (5 bases). Germline CDR1 and CDR2: LNHNV and YYDKDF (reference sequence). V was pared by 5 bases and J by 8 bases, with 22 bases between. The CDR3 spans 16 residues. The CDR3 loop is CATSPPTRARDDEQFF. The CDR3 DNA reads as TGTGCCACCAGCCCCCCTACGAGGGCCAGAGATGATGAGCAGTTCTTC.

The rearrangement uses TRBV30 and TRBJ2-2; TRBD2 is a possible D gene (5 bases). V shed 7 bases and J shed 1 base, with 13 bases lying between them. The CDR3 sequence is 14 residues long. CDR1 and CDR2 (germline): GTSNPN, SVGIG (reference sequence). The CDR3 sequence is CASPRLMNTGELFF. The DNA of the CDR3 is TGTGCCTCCCCGAGACTAATGAACACCGGGGAGCTGTTTTTT.

V and J are TRBV7-9 and TRBJ2-1, with 15 bases that match TRBD2. The CDR3 is 17 amino acids. V dropped 5 bases and J dropped 5; count of bases not matched to a gene: 7. Per the germline V gene, CDR1 is SEHNR and CDR2 is FQNEAQ (reference sequence). Here the CDR3 DNA reads TGTGCCAGCAGCGAACCGGGACTAGCGGGAGGCCACAATGAGCAGTTCTTC. This gives the protein CASSEPGLAGGHNEQFF.

The chain is built from TRBV24-1 and TRBJ2-5; 9 nucleotides match TRBD2. CDR3 length equals 16 residues. Germline V gene lookup returns CDR1 KGHDR and CDR2 SFDVKD. Trimming cost V 3 bases and J 5 bases; bases outside gene matches: 9. In DNA form, the CDR3 reads TGTGCCACCAGTGATGGGGCGGGAGGGCTGAGGGAGACCCAGTACTTC. This encodes CATSDGAGGLRETQYF.

V gene TRBV6-5 combines with J gene TRBJ1-2; 8 nucleotides agree with TRBD1. The CDR3 totals 14 residues. V was clipped by 0 bases and J by 8 bases; unmatched bases: 5. CDR1 and CDR2 (germline): MNHEY, SVGAGI. This chain's CDR3 is CASSYSSDRGGYTF. CDR3 DNA sequence: TGTGCCAGCAGTTACTCGAGCGACAGGGGCGGCTACACCTTC.

The chain uses TRBV10-2 and TRBJ2-2; 7 nucleotides match TRBD2. J was trimmed by 1 base and V by 5 bases; bases with no gene match: 4. The CDR3 contains 15 residues. Looked up from germline, CDR1 is WSHSY and CDR2 is SAAADI. The CDR3 sequence is CASSFTGGNTGELFF. The CDR3 DNA reads TGCGCCAGCAGTTTTACGGGGGGGAACACCGGGGAGCTGTTTTTT.

This chain connects TRBV7-2 to TRBJ1-5; D is uncertain. Trimming removed 2 bases at V and 6 bases at J, with 8 bases between. Germline loops: CDR1 SGHTA, CDR2 FQGNSA. The CDR3 totals 13 residues. CDR3: CASSLTATQPQHF. For the CDR3, the DNA is TGTGCCAGCAGCTTAACAGCAACTCAGCCCCAGCATTTT.

The chain is built from TRBV28 and TRBJ2-1; 8 positions agree with TRBD2. This CDR3 comprises 16 residues. Trimming at V came to 8 bases and at J to 5 bases, leaving 14 bases not matched to a gene. Germline CDR1 is MDHEN and CDR2 is SYDVKM. Written as DNA, the CDR3 is TGTGCCAGCCTCCATCCCGGGGGGGTAGGGGACAATGAGCAGTTCTTC. Residues: CASLHPGGVGDNEQFF.

This clone was recorded only once. The chain joins TRBV9 to TRBJ2-1; 10 nucleotides align to TRBD2. The trim removed 3 bases at V and 8 bases at J, leaving 8 bases unmatched. This CDR3 has 15 amino acids. Germline CDR1 SGDLS, CDR2 YYNGEE. CDR3 in DNA: TGTGCCAGCAGCGATCCTAGCGGGGGATGGGATGAGCAGTTCTTC. Protein product: CASSDPSGGWDEQFF.

The chain uses TRBV18 and TRBJ2-3; TRBD1 matches 10 bases. Trimming at V came to 3 bases and at J to 4 bases, leaving 1 base not matched to a gene. Germline CDR1 is KGHSH and CDR2 is LQKENI. The CDR3 loop spans 14 amino acids. Here the CDR3 DNA reads TGTGCCAGCTCACCTGGACAGGGGGCAGATACGCAGTATTTT. It yields the protein CASSPGQGADTQYF.